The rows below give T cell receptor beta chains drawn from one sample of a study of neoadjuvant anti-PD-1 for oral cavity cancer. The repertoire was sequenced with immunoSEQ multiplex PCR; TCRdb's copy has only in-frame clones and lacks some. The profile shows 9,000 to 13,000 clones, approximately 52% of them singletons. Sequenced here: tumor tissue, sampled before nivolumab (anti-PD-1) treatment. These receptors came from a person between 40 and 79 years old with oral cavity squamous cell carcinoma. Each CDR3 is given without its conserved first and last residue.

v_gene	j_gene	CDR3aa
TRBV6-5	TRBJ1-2	ASSPGAYGYT
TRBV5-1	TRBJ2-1	ASSLGLAGGPHYNEQF
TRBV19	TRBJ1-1	ASSISLEAF
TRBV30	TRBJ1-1	AWSASYANTEAF
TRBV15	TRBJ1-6	ATSRGGPGLSSPLH
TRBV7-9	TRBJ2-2	ASRPAGDTGELF
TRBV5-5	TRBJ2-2	ASGKPNTGELF
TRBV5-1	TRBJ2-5	ASSLQDPKETQY
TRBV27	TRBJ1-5	ASSWGLDQPQH
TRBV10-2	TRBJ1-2	ASSEWAEGYGYT
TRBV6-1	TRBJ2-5	ASSSTSGGVETQY
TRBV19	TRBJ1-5	ASRDPKEFNQPQH
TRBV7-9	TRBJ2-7	ASSADRVLDYSSYEQY
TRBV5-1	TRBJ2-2	ASSGGLIAGELF
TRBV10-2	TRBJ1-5	ASSETSGLPNQPQH
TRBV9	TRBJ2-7	ASSEFPTSYEQY
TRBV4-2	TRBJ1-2	ASSQEATVSYGYT
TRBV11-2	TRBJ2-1	ASSLEQGAAYNEQF
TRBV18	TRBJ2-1	ASSPTGDHEQF
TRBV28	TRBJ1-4	ASSSPRSSNEKLF
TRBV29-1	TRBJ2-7	SIEDGTGIYEQY
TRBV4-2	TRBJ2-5	ASSQGVAGTAVRETQY
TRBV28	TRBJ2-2	ASSTWGTGGFGELF
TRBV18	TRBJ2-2	ASSPGRNTGELF
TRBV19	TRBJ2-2	ASSLGARGFTGELF
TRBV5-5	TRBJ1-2	ASSPPPGTGVSYT